This T cell receptor (beta chain) was profiled in a study of blood T cell repertoires in COVID-19. Assay used: immunoSEQ multiplex PCR; TCRdb lists only in-frame clones, some missing. The table shows about 300,000 clones, with about nine tenths occurring only once. A single count supports this clone. Recovery among Cohort 3 donors was established by two negative PCRs, clearance, or symptom resolution. Sequenced material: PBMCs or T cells enriched from blood (not recorded which). This receptor was identified in a woman under 30 who had recovered from COVID-19.

The DNA of the CDR3 is TGTGCCAGCAGTCAAGGGGGGGGCTTGGGCAATCAGCCCCAGCATTTT. Its protein product is CASSQGGGLGNQPQHF. The chain recombines TRBV28 with TRBJ1-5, with D perhaps TRBD1 (6 bases). Germline CDR1 MDHEN, CDR2 SYDVKM. The CDR3 is made up of 16 amino acids. Trimming pared 5 bases from V and 2 bases from J, leaving 16 bases between.